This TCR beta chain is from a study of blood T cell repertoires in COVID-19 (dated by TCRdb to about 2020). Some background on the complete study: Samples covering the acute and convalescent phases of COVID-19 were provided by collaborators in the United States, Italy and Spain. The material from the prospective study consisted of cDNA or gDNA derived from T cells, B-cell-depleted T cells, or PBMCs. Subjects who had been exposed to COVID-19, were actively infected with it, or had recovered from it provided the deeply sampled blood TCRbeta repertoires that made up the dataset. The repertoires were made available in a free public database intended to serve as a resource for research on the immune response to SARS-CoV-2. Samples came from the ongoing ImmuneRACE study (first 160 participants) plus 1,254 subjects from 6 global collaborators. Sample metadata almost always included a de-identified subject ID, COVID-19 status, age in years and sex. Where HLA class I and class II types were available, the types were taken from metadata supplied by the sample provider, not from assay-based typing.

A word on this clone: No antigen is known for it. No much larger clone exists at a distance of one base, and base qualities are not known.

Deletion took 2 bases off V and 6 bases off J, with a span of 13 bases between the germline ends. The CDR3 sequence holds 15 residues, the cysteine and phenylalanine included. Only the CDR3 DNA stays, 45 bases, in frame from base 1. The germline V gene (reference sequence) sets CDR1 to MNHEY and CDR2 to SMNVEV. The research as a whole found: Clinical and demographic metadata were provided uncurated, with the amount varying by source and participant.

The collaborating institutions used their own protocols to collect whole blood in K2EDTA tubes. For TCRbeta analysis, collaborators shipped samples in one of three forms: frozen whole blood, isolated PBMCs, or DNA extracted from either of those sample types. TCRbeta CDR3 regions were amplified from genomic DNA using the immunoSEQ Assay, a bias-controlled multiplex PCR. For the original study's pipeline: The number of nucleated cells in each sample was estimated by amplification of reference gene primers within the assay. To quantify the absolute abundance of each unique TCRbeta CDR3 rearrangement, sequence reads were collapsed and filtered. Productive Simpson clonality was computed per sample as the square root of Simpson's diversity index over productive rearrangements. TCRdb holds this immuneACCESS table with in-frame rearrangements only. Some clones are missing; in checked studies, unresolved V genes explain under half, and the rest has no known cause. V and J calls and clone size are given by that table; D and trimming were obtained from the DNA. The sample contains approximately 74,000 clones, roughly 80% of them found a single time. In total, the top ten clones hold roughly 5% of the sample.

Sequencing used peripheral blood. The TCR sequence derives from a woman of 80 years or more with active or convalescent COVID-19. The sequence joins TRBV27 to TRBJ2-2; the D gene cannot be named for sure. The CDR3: CASSLVSMTPGELFF. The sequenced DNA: TGTGCCAGCAGTTTAGTTAGCATGACCCCCGGGGAGCTGTTTTTT.